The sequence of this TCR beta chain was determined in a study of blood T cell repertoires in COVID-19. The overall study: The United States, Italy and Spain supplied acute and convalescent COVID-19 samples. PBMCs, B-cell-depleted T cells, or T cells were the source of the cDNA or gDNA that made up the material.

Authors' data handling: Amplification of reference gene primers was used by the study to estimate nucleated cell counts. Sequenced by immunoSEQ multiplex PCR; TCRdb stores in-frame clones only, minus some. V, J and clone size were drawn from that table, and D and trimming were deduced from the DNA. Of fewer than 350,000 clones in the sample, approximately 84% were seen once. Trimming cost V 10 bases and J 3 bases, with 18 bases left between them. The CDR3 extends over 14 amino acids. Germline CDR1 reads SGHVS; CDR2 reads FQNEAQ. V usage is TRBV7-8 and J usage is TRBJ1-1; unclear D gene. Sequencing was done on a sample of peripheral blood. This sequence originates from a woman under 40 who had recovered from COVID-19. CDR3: CATKHEGWYTEAFF. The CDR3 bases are TGTGCCACCAAACACGAGGGTTGGTACACTGAAGCTTTCTTT.